The clone carrying this T cell receptor beta chain was detected many times. Sequenced by immunoSEQ multiplex PCR; TCRdb stores in-frame clones only, minus some. The sample includes roughly 70,000 clones, none of them occurring once. The sample originates from a study of T cell clonality in common variable immunodeficiency. This sequence was found in a person aged 18 to 69 in good health. The sequenced sample consisted of peripheral blood mononuclear cells.

The CDR3 spells CAISEGTGGITEAFF. The part of the CDR3 DNA that was read is TGTGCCATCAGTGAAGGCACAGGGGGCATCACTGAA. The rearrangement uses TRBV10-3 and TRBJ1-1, with 9 bases identical to TRBD1. The read falls 3 residues short of the CDR3 end, and the missing part is taken from the germline J gene. Germline V gene lookup returns CDR1 ENHRY and CDR2 SYGVKD. J lost 4 bases, V lost 3 bases, and 6 bases had no gene match. This CDR3 is 15 amino acids long.